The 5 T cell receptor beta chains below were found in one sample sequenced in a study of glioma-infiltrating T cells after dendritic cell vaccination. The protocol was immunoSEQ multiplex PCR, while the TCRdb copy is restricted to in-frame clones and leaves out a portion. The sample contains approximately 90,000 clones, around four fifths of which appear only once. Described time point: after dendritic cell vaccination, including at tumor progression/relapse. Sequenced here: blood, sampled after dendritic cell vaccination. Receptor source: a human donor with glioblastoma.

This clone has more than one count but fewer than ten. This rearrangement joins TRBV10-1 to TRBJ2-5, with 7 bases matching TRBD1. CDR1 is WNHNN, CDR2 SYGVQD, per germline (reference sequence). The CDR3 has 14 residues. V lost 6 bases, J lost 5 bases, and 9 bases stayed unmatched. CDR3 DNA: TGCGCCAGCAGCAGGGACAGATCGGTGGAGACCCAGTACTTC. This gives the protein CASSRDRSVETQYF.

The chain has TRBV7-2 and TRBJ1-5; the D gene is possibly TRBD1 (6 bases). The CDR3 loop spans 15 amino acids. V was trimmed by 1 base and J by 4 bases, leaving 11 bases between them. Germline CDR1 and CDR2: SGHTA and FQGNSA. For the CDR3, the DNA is TGTGCCAGCAGCTTAGAGCCAGGGGAGAATCAGCCCCAGCATTTT. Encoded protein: CASSLEPGENQPQHF.

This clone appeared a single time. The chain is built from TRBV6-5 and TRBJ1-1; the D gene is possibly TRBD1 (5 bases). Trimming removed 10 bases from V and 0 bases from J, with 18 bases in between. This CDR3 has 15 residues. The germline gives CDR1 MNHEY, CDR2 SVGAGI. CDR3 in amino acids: CATTLSAGMNTEAFF. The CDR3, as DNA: TGTGCCACCACGCTTAGTGCAGGGATGAACACTGAAGCTTTCTTT.

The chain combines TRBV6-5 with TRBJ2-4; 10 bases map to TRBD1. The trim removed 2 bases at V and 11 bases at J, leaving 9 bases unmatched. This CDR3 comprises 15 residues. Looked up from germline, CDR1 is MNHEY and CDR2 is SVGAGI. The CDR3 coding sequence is TGTGCCAGCAGTTACCCGACAGGGGGCCAGGTCCTTCAGTACTTC. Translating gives CASSYPTGGQVLQYF.

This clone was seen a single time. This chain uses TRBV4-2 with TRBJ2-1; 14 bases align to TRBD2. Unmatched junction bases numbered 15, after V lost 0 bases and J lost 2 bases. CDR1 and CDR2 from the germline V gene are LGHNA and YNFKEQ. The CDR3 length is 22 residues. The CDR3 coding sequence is TGTGCCAGCAGCCAAGAACCAGGGTGGGGGACTAGCGGGAGATTAGCCTACAATGAGCAGTTCTTC. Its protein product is CASSQEPGWGTSGRLAYNEQFF.